Each of the 29 T cell receptor beta chains below was sequenced from the same sample in a study of blood T cells in healthy people across ages. A second about 7 to 11 cycle PCR used barcoded and J-beta primers. TCRdb reprocessed the 5' RACE reads with MiXCR, giving one entry per CDR3 protein. The sample consists of about 680,000 distinct CDR3 sequences, around half of them appearing once. The specimen was blood. These receptors were collected from a woman aged 60-70 years in good health.

This clonotype showed up just a few times. This chain uses TRBV5-1 with TRBJ2-5; TRBD1 is a possible D gene (6 bases). The length of the CDR3 is 14 residues. V lost 4 bases and J lost 4, with 14 bases in between. In germline, CDR1 is SGHRS, CDR2 YFSETQ. In DNA, the CDR3 is TGCGCCAGCAGCCAAGGACAGTACCGAGAGACCCAGTACTTC. It encodes CASSQGQYRETQYF.

This clonotype was seen many times. The gene calls are TRBV20-1 and TRBJ1-2; D is possibly TRBD1 (6 bases). Trimming stripped 6 bases from V and 2 bases from J, with 13 bases between. From germline, CDR1 is DFQATT and CDR2 SNEGSKA (reference sequence). This CDR3 contains 13 residues. The CDR3 reads CSAIPQGNYGYTF. In DNA form, the CDR3 reads TGCAGTGCCATACCTCAGGGGAACTATGGCTACACCTTC.

This clonotype was detected only once. Possible read error: a much larger clone is one base away. V is TRBV7-9 and J is TRBJ2-5; 10 bases are shared with TRBD2. Per germline, CDR1 SEHNR and CDR2 FQNEAQ (reference sequence). The CDR3 is 15 amino acids. CDR3 in DNA: TGTGTCAGCAGCTTAGGACTAGCGGCTCAAGAGACCCAGTACTTC. Protein product: CVSSLGLAAQETQYF.

The rearrangement uses TRBV7-3 and TRBJ2-1, with a tentative D call TRBD1 (5 bases). The germline CDR1 and CDR2 sequences are SGHTA and FQGTGA. The CDR3 totals 15 residues. V lost 2 bases, J lost 2 bases, and 10 bases lay in between. CDR3 DNA sequence: TGTGCCAGCAGCTTACACAGGCTTGCCTACAATGAGCAGTTCTTC. Translating it yields CASSLHRLAYNEQFF.

This clonotype was detected a few times. V gene TRBV6-2 or TRBV6-3 combines with J gene TRBJ2-7, with D maybe TRBD1 (5 bases). V lost 7 bases to trimming and J lost 0 bases, with 13 bases between them. There are 14 residues in the CDR3. Germline V gene lookup returns CDR1 MNHEY and CDR2 SVGEGT. CDR3 region: CASNSQAYSYEQYF. CDR3 coding DNA: TGTGCCAGCAACTCACAGGCTTACTCCTACGAGCAGTACTTC.

The sample holds a few counts of this clonotype. CDR3 protein: CASSQAGGAREQYF. The CDR3 DNA sequence: TGTGCCAGCAGCCAGGCAGGAGGGGCGCGCGAGCAGTACTTC. V and J are TRBV4-2 and TRBJ2-7; tentatively, D is TRBD2 (6 bases). Trimming stripped 3 bases from V and 6 bases from J, with 15 bases between. The CDR3 has 14 residues. Germline assignment: CDR1 LGHNA and CDR2 YNFKEQ.

In this sample, this clonotype turned up a few times. The chain employs TRBV7-2 and TRBJ2-6; D is ambiguous. The CDR3 consists of 14 residues. The germline gives CDR1 SGHTA, CDR2 FQGNSA. The V end was cut by 5 bases, the J end by 4 bases, with 9 bases between. The CDR3 DNA reads as TGTGCCAGCAGCCCTACCTTCGGGGCCAACGTCCTGACTTTC. Protein: CASSPTFGANVLTF.

The V gene is TRBV5-1, the J gene TRBJ2-7; unclear D gene. Germline loops: CDR1 SGHRS, CDR2 YFSETQ. Trimming shortened V by 4 bases and J by 9 bases, and 20 bases separated the two germline ends. The CDR3 length is 14 residues. CDR3 in amino acids: CASSVALGENPQYF. The CDR3 DNA reads as TGCGCCAGCAGCGTGGCCCTAGGAGAAAACCCGCAGTACTTC.

The CDR3 protein is CRTSGGTWYGYTF. The CDR3 bases are TGCAGGACATCAGGGGGGACGTGGTATGGCTACACCTTC. V gene TRBV20-1 combines with J gene TRBJ1-2; 7 bases agree with TRBD1. Per the germline V gene, CDR1 is DFQATT and CDR2 is SNEGSKA (reference sequence). The CDR3 loop spans 13 amino acids.

The chain joins TRBV5-1 to TRBJ1-3; a weak D match, TRBD1 (6 bases). The CDR3 runs 18 residues. The V gene lost 0 bases and the J gene lost 4 bases, with 20 bases spanning the gap. The germline CDR1 and CDR2 sequences are SGHRS and YFSETQ. In DNA, the CDR3 is TGCGCCAGCAGCTTGGCCACCTCACAGGGATCTCGCGGAAACACCATATATTTT. It specifies CASSLATSQGSRGNTIYF.

This clonotype is a singleton in its sample. The V gene is TRBV20-1, the J gene TRBJ2-7, with D unclear. CDR3 length: 13 amino acids. Germline CDR1 is DFQATT and CDR2 is SNEGSKA (reference sequence). With 4 bases removed from V and 3 bases from J, the gap between germline ends came to 13 bases. The CDR3, as DNA: TGCAGTGCTAAAGAGACACATATCTACGAGCAGTACTTC. Protein sequence: CSAKETHIYEQYF.

The V gene is TRBV20-1, the J gene TRBJ2-5; D may be TRBD2 (6 bases). Per the germline V gene, CDR1 is DFQATT and CDR2 is SNEGSKA (reference sequence). The V end lost 6 bases, the J end lost 1 base, and 12 bases lay between the germline ends. This CDR3 is 13 amino acids long. The DNA for the CDR3 is TGCAGTGCCCGGTTGGGAGGCCAAGAGACCCAGTACTTC. Its protein product is CSARLGGQETQYF.

A remark on this clonotype: A junction boundary mismatches the germline segment, possibly from a read error. The J gene is TRBJ2-6, the V gene TRBV11-2, with 9 bases identical to TRBD2. The CDR3 length is 21 residues. Germline loops: CDR1 SGHAT, CDR2 FQNNGV. This CDR3 is CASSLVVRVSGSVSGANVLTF. For the CDR3, the DNA is TGTGCCAGTAGCTTAGTCGTTAGGGTTAGCGGGAGTGTCTCTGGGGCCAACGTCCTGACTTTC.

V gene TRBV2 combines with J gene TRBJ2-1; 7 bases align to TRBD2. The end of the DNA aligns better with TRBJ2-7, so the J call may be wrong. CDR3 length: 14 amino acids. Germline V CDR1 and CDR2: SNHLY, FYNNEI. CDR3 nucleotides: TGTGCCAGCAGATCCGCCGGGACTATATCTGAGCAGTACTTC. This sequence encodes CASRSAGTISEQYF.

This clonotype was observed a handful of times. The chain employs TRBV7-2 and TRBJ2-6, with a weak D call TRBD2 (5 bases). Germline CDR1 and CDR2: SGHTA and FQGNSA. There are 14 residues in the CDR3. Trimming cost V 5 bases and J 3 bases, with 8 bases left between them. The CDR3 here is CASSPGGGANVLTF. Written as DNA, the CDR3 is TGTGCCAGCAGCCCAGGAGGTGGGGCCAACGTCCTGACTTTC.

The chain carries TRBV6-1 and TRBJ1-1; possibly TRBD1 for D (5 bases). Trimming removed 1 base from V and 9 bases from J, with 9 bases in between. The germline V gene encodes CDR1 MNHNS and CDR2 SASEGT. The CDR3 extends over 12 amino acids. CDR3 coding DNA: TGTGCCAGCAGTGAAGGACAGCGCCAAGCTTTCTTT. Residues: CASSEGQRQAFF.

V is TRBV7-6 and J is TRBJ2-1; 7 bases map to TRBD2. Trimming cost V 3 bases and J 8 bases; bases outside gene matches: 7. The CDR3 runs 14 residues. CDR1 and CDR2 from the germline V gene are SGHVS and FNYEAQ. DNA of the CDR3: TGTGCCAGCAGCTTCCGACGACTAGCAGATGAGCAGTTCTTC. It codes for CASSFRRLADEQFF.

Concerning this clonotype itself: This may be a read error: a much more frequent sequence differs by one nucleotide. V and J are TRBV4-3 and TRBJ2-7; TRBD1 matches 9 bases. Germline CDR1 is LGHNA and CDR2 is YSLEER. The CDR3 is 16 amino acids. Here the CDR3 DNA reads TGCGTCAGCAGCCAAGATGGCGGACAGGGGCCCCACGAGCAGTACTTC. Translation gives CVSSQDGGQGPHEQYF.

V is TRBV20-1 and J is TRBJ2-7; 8 bases line up with TRBD2. The V gene's germline CDR1 is DFQATT and CDR2 SNEGSKA (reference sequence). Germline trimming cut 3 bases from V and 1 base from J; bases unmatched to any gene: 8. CDR3 length: 15 amino acids. The CDR3 loop reads CSASDVAGRSYEQYF. CDR3 coding DNA: TGCAGTGCTAGTGATGTAGCGGGACGGTCCTACGAGCAGTACTTC.

J is TRBJ2-7 and V is TRBV2; 10 bases fit TRBD2. The CDR3 totals 15 residues. Per the germline V gene, CDR1 is SNHLY and CDR2 is FYNNEI. The V segment lost 3 bases and the J segment 6 bases; nucleotides outside the gene matches: 8. CDR3 sequence (DNA): TGTGCCAGCAGTGACGTAGGCCTAGCGGGAGCCGAGCAGTACTTC. This sequence encodes CASSDVGLAGAEQYF.

This clonotype was recorded once. The gene calls are TRBV6-1 and TRBJ2-1; 7 nucleotides align to TRBD1. The CDR3 has 14 residues. Germline CDR1 MNHNS, CDR2 SASEGT. V lost 2 bases to trimming and J lost 10 bases; unmatched junction nucleotides: 8. CDR3 coding DNA: TGTGCCAGCAGTGAAAGGTCCAGGGGGAGCGAGCAGTTCTTC. Its translation: CASSERSRGSEQFF.

This chain uses TRBV7-2 with TRBJ2-4; D uncertain. The J call is uncertain, as TRBJ2-5 better fits the DNA end. The CDR3 is made up of 11 amino acids. CDR1 and CDR2 from the germline V gene are SGHTA and FQGNSA. For the CDR3, the DNA is TGTGCCAGCAGCTTAGCTACGACCCAGTACTTC. It is translated as CASSLATTQYF.

The chain couples TRBV24-1 to TRBJ2-5; 10 bases align to TRBD1. The V gene's germline CDR1 is KGHDR and CDR2 SFDVKD. The CDR3 sequence is 15 residues long. J lost 5 bases, V lost 4 bases, and 6 bases had no gene match. CDR3 sequence (DNA): TGTGCCACCAGTGAACCCCGGGACAGGGGTGAGACCCAGTACTTC. Amino acid sequence: CATSEPRDRGETQYF.

The table lists this clonotype with a few counts. The chain has TRBV19 and TRBJ2-5; 10 bases fit TRBD2. The length of the CDR3 is 20 residues. The V gene end was trimmed by 7 bases and the J gene end by 3 bases; junction bases not matched to a gene: 23. Germline V gene lookup returns CDR1 LNHDA and CDR2 SQIVND (reference sequence). The CDR3 here is CASTPQDPGLAGEQEETQYF. The CDR3 DNA reads as TGTGCCAGTACCCCTCAAGACCCGGGGCTAGCGGGGGAACAAGAAGAGACCCAGTACTTC.

The chain combines TRBV5-3 with TRBJ1-1; D is undetermined. TRBV5-3 is filed as an ORF, its function uncertain. CDR3 size: 11 residues. V was clipped by 5 bases and J by 0 bases, with 2 bases between them. The CDR3 loop is CARRVNTEAFF. The CDR3 DNA reads TGTGCCAGAAGAGTGAACACTGAAGCTTTCTTT.

The rearrangement links TRBV4-1 to TRBJ2-3; no clear D. The CDR3 is 14 residues long. In germline, CDR1 is MGHRA, CDR2 YSYEKL. V was shortened by 1 base and J by 0 bases, with 5 bases between the two germline ends. The CDR3 DNA reads TGCGCCAGCAGCCAAGGGCTTAGCACAGATACGCAGTATTTT. It codes for CASSQGLSTDTQYF.

V gene TRBV19 combines with J gene TRBJ2-1, with 7 bases lining up with TRBD1. Looked up from germline, CDR1 is LNHDA and CDR2 is SQIVND (reference sequence). V was pared by 5 bases and J by 0 bases, with 7 bases of the junction left unmatched. This CDR3 spans 16 amino acids. CDR3 loop: CASSQRGRSSYNEQFF. CDR3 sequence (DNA): TGTGCCAGTAGTCAGAGGGGGCGAAGCTCCTACAATGAGCAGTTCTTC.

This clonotype was seen a handful of times. J is TRBJ2-4 and V is TRBV28; a weak D match, TRBD1 (5 bases). Trimming left V 6 bases short and J 15 bases short, with 18 bases between. In germline, CDR1 is MDHEN, CDR2 SYDVKM. This CDR3 has 12 amino acids. The CDR3 loop is CASRGYQGGGYF. In nucleotides, the CDR3 is TGTGCCAGCAGAGGATATCAGGGCGGTGGGTACTTC.

The chain combines TRBV10-2 with TRBJ2-7, with 8 bases fitting TRBD1. Trimming took 10 bases from V and 5 from J; bases not matched to a gene: 13. This CDR3 is 14 amino acids long. Germline CDR1 is WSHSY and CDR2 is SAAADI. The CDR3 bases are TGCGCCACCAATTGGCAGGGGGCTTTGGACGAGCAGTACTTC. This codes for CATNWQGALDEQYF.